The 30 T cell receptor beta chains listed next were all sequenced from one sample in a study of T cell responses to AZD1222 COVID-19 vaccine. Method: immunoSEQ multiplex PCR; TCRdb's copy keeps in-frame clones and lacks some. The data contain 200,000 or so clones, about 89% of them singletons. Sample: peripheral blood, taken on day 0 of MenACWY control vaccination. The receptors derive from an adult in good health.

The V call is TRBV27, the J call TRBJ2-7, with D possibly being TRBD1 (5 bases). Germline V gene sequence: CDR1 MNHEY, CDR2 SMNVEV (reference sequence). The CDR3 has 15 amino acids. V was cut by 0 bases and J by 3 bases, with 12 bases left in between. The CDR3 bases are TGTGCCAGCAGTTTATCGTCAGGGTCGGGCTACGAGCAGTACTTC. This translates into CASSLSSGSGYEQYF.

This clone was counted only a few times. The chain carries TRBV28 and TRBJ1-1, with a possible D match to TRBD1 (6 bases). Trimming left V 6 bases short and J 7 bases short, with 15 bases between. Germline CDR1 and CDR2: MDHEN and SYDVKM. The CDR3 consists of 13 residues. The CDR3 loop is CASSQGPRVEAFF. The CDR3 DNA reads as TGTGCCAGCAGCCAGGGGCCGCGTGTTGAAGCTTTCTTT.

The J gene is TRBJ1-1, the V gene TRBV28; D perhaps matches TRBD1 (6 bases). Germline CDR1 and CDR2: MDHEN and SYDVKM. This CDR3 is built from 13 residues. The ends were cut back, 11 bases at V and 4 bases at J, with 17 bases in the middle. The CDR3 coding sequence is TGTGCCTCGACGGGGGGGCAGGTCACTGAAGCTTTCTTT. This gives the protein CASTGGQVTEAFF.

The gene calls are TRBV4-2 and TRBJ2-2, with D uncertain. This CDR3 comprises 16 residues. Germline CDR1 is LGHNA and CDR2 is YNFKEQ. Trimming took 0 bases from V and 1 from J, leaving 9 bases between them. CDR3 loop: CASSQEGTGNTGELFF. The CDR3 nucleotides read TGTGCCAGCAGCCAAGAAGGAACCGGGAACACCGGGGAGCTGTTTTTT.

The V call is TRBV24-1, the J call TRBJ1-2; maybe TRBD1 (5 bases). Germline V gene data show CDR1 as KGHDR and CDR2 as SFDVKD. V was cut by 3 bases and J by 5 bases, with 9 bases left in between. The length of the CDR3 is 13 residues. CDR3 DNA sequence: TGTGCCACCAGTGATCCAGGGCAATATGGCTACACCTTC. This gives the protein CATSDPGQYGYTF.

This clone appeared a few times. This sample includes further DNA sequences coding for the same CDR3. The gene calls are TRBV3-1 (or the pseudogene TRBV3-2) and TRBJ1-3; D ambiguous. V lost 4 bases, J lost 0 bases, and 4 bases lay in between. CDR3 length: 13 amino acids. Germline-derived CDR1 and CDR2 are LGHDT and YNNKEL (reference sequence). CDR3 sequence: CASSPNSGNTIYF. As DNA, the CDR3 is TGTGCCAGCAGCCCGAACTCTGGAAACACCATATATTTT.

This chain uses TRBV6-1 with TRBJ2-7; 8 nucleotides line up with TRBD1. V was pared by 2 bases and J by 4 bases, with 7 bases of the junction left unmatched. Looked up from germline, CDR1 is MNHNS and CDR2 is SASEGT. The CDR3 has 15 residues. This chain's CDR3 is CASSEIGQGPYEQYF. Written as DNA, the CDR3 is TGTGCCAGCAGTGAAATTGGACAGGGACCTTACGAGCAGTACTTC.

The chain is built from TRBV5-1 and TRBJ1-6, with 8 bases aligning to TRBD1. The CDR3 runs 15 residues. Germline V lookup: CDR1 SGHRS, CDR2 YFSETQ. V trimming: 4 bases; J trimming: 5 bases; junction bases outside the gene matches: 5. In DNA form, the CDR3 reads TGCGCCAGCAGCACCGGGACAGGAAATAATTCACCCCTCCACTTT. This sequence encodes CASSTGTGNNSPLHF.

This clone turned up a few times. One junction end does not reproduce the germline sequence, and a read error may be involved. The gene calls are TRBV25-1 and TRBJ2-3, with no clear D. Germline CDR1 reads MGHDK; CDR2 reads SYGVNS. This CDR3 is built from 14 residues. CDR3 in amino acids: CASSDVGGSDAQYF. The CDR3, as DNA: TGTGCCAGCAGTGACGTGGGCGGCTCAGATGCGCAGTATTTT.

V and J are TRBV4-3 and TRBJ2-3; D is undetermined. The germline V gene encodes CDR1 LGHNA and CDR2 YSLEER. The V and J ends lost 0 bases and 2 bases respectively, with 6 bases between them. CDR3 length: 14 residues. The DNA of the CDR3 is TGCGCCAGCAGCCAAGATGACACCACAGATACGCAGTATTTT. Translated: CASSQDDTTDTQYF.

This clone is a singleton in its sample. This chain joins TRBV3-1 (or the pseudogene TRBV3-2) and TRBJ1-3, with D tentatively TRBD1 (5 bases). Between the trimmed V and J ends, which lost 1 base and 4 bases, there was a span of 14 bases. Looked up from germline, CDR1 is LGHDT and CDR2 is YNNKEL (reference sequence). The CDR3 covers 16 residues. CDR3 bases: TGTGCCAGCAGCCAAGGGCAGGGAACACTCGGAAACACCATATATTTT. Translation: CASSQGQGTLGNTIYF.

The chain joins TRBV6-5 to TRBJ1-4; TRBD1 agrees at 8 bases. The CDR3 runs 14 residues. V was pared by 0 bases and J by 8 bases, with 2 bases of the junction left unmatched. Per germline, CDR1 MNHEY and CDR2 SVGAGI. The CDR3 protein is CASSYSDRVEKLFF. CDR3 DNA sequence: TGTGCCAGCAGTTACTCGGACAGGGTCGAAAAACTGTTTTTT.

In DNA, the CDR3 is TGCGCCAGCAGCTTGGATGGGGCAGAGCAGTACTTC. Residues: CASSLDGAEQYF. The chain has TRBV5-1 and TRBJ2-7, with D perhaps TRBD1 (5 bases). Trimming pared 0 bases from V and 7 bases from J, leaving 8 bases between. The CDR3 is 12 amino acids. Germline V CDR1 and CDR2: SGHRS, YFSETQ.

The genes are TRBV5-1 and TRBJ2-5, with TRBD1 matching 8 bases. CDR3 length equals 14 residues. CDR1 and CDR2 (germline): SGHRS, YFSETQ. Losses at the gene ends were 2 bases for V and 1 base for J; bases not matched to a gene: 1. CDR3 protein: CASSFQGAQETQYF. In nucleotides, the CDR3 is TGCGCCAGCAGCTTCCAGGGGGCCCAAGAGACCCAGTACTTC.

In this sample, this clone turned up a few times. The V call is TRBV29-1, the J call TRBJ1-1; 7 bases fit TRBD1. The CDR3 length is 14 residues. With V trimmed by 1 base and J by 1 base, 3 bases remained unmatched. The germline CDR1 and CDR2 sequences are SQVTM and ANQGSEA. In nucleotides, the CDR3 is TGCAGCGTTGAAGGTCACAGGGGGAACACTGAAGCTTTCTTT. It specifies CSVEGHRGNTEAFF.

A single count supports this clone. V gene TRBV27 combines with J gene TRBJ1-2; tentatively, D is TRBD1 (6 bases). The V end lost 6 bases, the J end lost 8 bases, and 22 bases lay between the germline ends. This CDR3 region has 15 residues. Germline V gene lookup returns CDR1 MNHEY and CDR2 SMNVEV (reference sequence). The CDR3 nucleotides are TGTGCCAGCAGCGAACGGGGGCGGCGCTTAAAGGGCTACACCTTC. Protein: CASSERGRRLKGYTF.

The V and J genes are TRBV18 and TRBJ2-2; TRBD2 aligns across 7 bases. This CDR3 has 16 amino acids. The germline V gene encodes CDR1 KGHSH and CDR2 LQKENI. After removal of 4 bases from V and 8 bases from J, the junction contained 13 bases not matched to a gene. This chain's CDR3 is CASSLGGLGATGELFF. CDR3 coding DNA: TGTGCCAGCTCACTGGGCGGACTAGGAGCAACTGGGGAGCTGTTTTTT.

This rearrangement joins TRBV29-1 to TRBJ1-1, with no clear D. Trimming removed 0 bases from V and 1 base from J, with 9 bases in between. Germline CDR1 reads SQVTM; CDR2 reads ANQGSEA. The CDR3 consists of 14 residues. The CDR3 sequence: CSVEERNKNTEAFF. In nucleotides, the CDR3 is TGCAGCGTTGAAGAAAGAAACAAGAACACTGAAGCTTTCTTT. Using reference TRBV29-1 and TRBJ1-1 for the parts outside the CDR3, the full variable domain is SAVISQKPSRDICQRGTSLTIQCQVDSQVTMMFWYRQQPGQSLTLIATANQGSEATYESGFVIDKFPISRPNLTFSTLTVSNMSPEDSSIYLCSVEERNKNTEAFFGQGTRLTVV.

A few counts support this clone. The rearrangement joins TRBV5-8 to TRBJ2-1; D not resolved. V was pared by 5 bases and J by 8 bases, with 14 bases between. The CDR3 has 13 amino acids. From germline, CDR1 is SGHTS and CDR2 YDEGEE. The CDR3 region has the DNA TGTGCCAGCAGTACTCGGAACCGGGATGAGCAGTTCTTC. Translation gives CASSTRNRDEQFF.

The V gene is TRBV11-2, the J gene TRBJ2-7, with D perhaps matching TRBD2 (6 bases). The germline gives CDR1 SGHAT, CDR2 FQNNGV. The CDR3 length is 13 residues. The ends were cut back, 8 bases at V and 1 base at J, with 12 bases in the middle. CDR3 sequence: CASANGGSYEQYF. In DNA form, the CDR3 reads TGTGCCAGCGCTAATGGGGGGTCCTACGAGCAGTACTTC.

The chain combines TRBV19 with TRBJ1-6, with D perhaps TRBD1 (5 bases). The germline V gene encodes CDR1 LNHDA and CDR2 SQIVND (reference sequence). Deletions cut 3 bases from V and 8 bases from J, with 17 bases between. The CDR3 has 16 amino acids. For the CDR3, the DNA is TGTGCCAGTAGTATCGCGGACACGAGTACATATTCACCCCTCCACTTT. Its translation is CASSIADTSTYSPLHF.

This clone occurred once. The CDR3 coding sequence is TGTGCCAGCAGCCCGTCGGGTCTAGCGGTCACAGATACGCAGTATTTT. Protein product: CASSPSGLAVTDTQYF. This chain links TRBV4-2 with TRBJ2-3, with 7 bases matching TRBD2. Germline trimming cut 4 bases from V and 2 bases from J; bases unmatched to any gene: 9. The CDR3 sequence is 16 residues long. Per germline, CDR1 LGHNA and CDR2 YNFKEQ.

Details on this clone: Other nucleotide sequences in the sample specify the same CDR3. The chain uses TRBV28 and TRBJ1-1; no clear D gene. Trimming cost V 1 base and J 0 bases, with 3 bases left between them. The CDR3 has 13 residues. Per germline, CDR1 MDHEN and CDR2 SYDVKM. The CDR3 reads CASSLSVNTEAFF. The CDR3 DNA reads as TGTGCCAGCAGTTTATCCGTGAACACTGAAGCTTTCTTT.

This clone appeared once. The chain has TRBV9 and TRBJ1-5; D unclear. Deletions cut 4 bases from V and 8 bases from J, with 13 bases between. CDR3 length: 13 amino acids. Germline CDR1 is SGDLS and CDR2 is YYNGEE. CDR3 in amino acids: CASSPSPVEPQHF. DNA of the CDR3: TGTGCCAGCAGCCCCTCTCCCGTTGAGCCCCAGCATTTT.

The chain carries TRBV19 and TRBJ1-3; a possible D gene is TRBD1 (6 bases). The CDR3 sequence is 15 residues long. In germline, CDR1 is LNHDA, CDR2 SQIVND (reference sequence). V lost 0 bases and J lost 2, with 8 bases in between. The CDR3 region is CASSIERTAGNTIYF. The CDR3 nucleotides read TGTGCCAGTAGTATAGAACGGACAGCTGGAAACACCATATATTTT. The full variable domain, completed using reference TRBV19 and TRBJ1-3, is DGGITQSPKYLFRKEGQNVTLSCEQNLNHDAMYWYRQDPGQGLRLIYYSQIVNDFQKGDIAEGYSVSREKKESFPLTVTSAQKNPTAFYLCASSIERTAGNTIYFGEGSWLTVV.

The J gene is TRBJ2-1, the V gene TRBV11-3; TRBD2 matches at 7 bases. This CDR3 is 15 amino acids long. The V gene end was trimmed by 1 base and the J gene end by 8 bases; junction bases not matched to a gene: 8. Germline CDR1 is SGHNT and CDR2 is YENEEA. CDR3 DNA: TGTGCCAGCAGCTTAGGGGCCAGCGGGGACGATGAGCAGTTCTTC. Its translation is CASSLGASGDDEQFF.

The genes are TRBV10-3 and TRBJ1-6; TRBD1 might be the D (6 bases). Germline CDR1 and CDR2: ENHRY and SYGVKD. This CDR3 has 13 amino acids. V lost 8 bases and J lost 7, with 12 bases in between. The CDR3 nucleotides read TGTGCCATCCAGCCAGGGGAGAATTCACCCCTCCACTTT. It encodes CAIQPGENSPLHF.

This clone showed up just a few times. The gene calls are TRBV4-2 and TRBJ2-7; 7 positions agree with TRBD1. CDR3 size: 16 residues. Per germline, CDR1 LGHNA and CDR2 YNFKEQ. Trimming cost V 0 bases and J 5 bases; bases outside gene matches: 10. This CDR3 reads CASSQEGGQGENEQYF. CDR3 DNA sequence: TGTGCCAGCAGCCAAGAGGGCGGCCAGGGGGAGAACGAGCAGTACTTC.

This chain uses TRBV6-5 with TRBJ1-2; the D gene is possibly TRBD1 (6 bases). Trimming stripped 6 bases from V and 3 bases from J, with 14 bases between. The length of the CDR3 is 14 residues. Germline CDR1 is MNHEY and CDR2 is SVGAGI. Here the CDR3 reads CASRPGENHYGYTF. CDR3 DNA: TGTGCCAGCAGACCAGGGGAGAACCACTATGGCTACACCTTC.

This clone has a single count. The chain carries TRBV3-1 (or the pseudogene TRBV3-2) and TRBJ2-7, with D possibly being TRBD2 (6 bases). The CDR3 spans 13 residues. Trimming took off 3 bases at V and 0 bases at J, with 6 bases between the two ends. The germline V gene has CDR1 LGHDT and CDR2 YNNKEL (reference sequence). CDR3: CASSQGLSYEQYF. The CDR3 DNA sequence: TGTGCCAGCAGCCAGGGACTCTCCTACGAGCAGTACTTC.